The 18 T cell receptor beta chains below were found in one sample sequenced in a study of a mutant IDH1 vaccine in newly diagnosed glioma. Stated time point: week 47, end of study. The vaccine gave 300 ug of a 20-mer mutant IDH1 peptide subcutaneously per dose. The assay was immunoSEQ multiplex PCR, and TCRdb's table has in-frame clones only and misses some. This sample has tens of thousands of clones; 83% occur once, and the top ten carry 3.8%. The antigens these receptors bind are not known. Sample: PBMCs, taken from a glioma patient whose treatment included an IDH1 peptide vaccine. Receptors originate from a man in his thirties or forties with glioma.

The chain is built from TRBV28 and TRBJ2-5; 12 bases fit TRBD1. The CDR3 sequence is 15 residues long. Germline V gene lookup returns CDR1 MDHEN and CDR2 SYDVKM. V dropped 6 bases and J dropped 5; count of bases not matched to a gene: 7. CDR3 nucleotide sequence: TGTGCCAGCAGGGTGGGGGACAGGGGGCTGGAGACCCAGTACTTC. Amino acids: CASRVGDRGLETQYF. Supplemented by reference TRBV28 and TRBJ2-5, the full variable domain reads DVKVTQSSRYLVKRTGEKVFLECVQDMDHENMFWYRQDPGLGLRLIYFSYDVKMKEKGDIPEGYSVSREKKERFSLILESASTNQTSMYLCASRVGDRGLETQYFGPGTRLLVL.

CDR3 in amino acids: CASSLRLRGAGELFF. CDR3 in DNA: TGTGCCAGCAGCTTAAGGCTCAGGGGGGCCGGGGAGCTGTTTTTT. The chain is built from TRBV7-2 and TRBJ2-2; possibly TRBD1 for D (7 bases). This CDR3 contains 15 residues. The V end was cut by 2 bases, the J end by 6 bases, with 13 bases between. Germline-derived CDR1 and CDR2 are SGHTA and FQGNSA.

The chain combines TRBV7-2 with TRBJ1-3, with a tentative D call TRBD1 (6 bases). CDR3 length equals 17 residues. V was clipped by 1 base and J by 3 bases, with 16 bases between them. Germline V gives CDR1 SGHTA, CDR2 FQGNSA. The DNA of the CDR3 is TGTGCCAGCAGCTTAGTTACAGGGACGTCGAATGGAAACACCATATATTTT. This codes for CASSLVTGTSNGNTIYF. The full variable domain, with the rest looked up from reference TRBV7-2 and TRBJ1-3, is GAGVSQSPSNKVTEKGKDVELRCDPISGHTALYWYRQSLGQGLEFLIYFQGNSAPDKSGLPSDRFSAERTGGSVSTLTIQRTQQEDSAVYLCASSLVTGTSNGNTIYFGEGSWLTVV.

This chain uses TRBV7-6 with TRBJ2-7, with 8 bases fitting TRBD1. V was clipped by 5 bases and J by 0 bases; unmatched bases: 6. This CDR3 is 15 amino acids long. CDR1 is SGHVS, CDR2 FNYEAQ, per germline. Here the CDR3 reads CASSPWTGNSYEQYF. The CDR3 bases are TGTGCCAGCAGCCCCTGGACAGGGAACTCCTACGAGCAGTACTTC.

This CDR3 reads CASSLDWNYGYTF. CDR3 coding DNA: TGTGCCAGCAGTCTGGACTGGAACTATGGCTACACCTTC. The chain recombines TRBV6-6 with TRBJ1-2; no clear D gene. Trimming took 5 bases from V and 2 from J, leaving 9 bases between them. CDR3 length equals 13 residues. CDR1 is MNHNY, CDR2 SVGAGI, per germline (reference sequence).

The chain is built from TRBV5-1 and TRBJ2-2, with TRBD1 matching 7 bases. With V trimmed by 4 bases and J by 2 bases, 5 bases remained unmatched. The CDR3 covers 15 residues. The germline V gene encodes CDR1 SGHRS and CDR2 YFSETQ. CDR3 in DNA: TGCGCCAGCAGCATGGGACAGAGAAACACCGGGGAGCTGTTTTTT. It encodes CASSMGQRNTGELFF.

V and J are TRBV5-1 and TRBJ1-1; maybe TRBD1 (6 bases). CDR1 and CDR2 from the germline V gene are SGHRS and YFSETQ. CDR3 length: 15 amino acids. Trimming cost V 2 bases and J 2 bases, with 13 bases left between them. CDR3 loop: CASSLTGSGNTEAFF. The CDR3 DNA is TGCGCCAGCAGCTTAACAGGGTCGGGTAACACTGAAGCTTTCTTT.

The chain has TRBV7-6 and TRBJ2-5, with D possibly called TRBD1 or TRBD2 (5 bases each). V was cut by 0 bases and J by 3 bases, with 14 bases left in between. The V gene's germline CDR1 is SGHVS and CDR2 FNYEAQ. The CDR3 runs 16 residues. This chain's CDR3 is CASSLAGDGGKETQYF. The DNA of the CDR3 is TGTGCCAGCAGCTTAGCGGGGGATGGGGGAAAAGAGACCCAGTACTTC.

J is TRBJ2-3 and V is TRBV7-2; D is unclear. Trimming removed 4 bases at V and 0 bases at J, with 8 bases between. The germline V gene has CDR1 SGHTA and CDR2 FQGNSA. CDR3 size: 14 residues. DNA of the CDR3: TGTGCCAGCAGCTCCTACGCTAGCACAGATACGCAGTATTTT. It encodes CASSSYASTDTQYF.

This clone was seen once. This sequence joins TRBV27 and TRBJ1-5; 8 bases agree with TRBD1. From germline, CDR1 is MNHEY and CDR2 SMNVEV (reference sequence). The V segment lost 6 bases and the J segment 3 bases; nucleotides outside the gene matches: 7. The CDR3 totals 15 residues. This CDR3 reads CASRPDRGYNQPQHF. The CDR3 DNA is TGTGCCAGCAGACCAGACAGGGGTTACAATCAGCCCCAGCATTTT.

The chain joins TRBV10-1 to TRBJ2-3; TRBD2 is a possible D gene (5 bases). The germline V gene encodes CDR1 WNHNN and CDR2 SYGVQD (reference sequence). Trimming left V 4 bases short and J 0 bases short, with 8 bases between. The CDR3 length is 14 residues. The CDR3 DNA reads as TGCGCCAGCAGTGGCCTAGCTAGCACAGATACGCAGTATTTT. This translates into CASSGLASTDTQYF.

V and J are TRBV7-2 and TRBJ1-5; D not certain. CDR3 length equals 13 residues. The V gene lost 1 base and the J gene lost 9 bases, with 10 bases spanning the gap. Looked up from germline, CDR1 is SGHTA and CDR2 is FQGNSA. The CDR3 loop is CASSLDSQVPQHF. In DNA, the CDR3 is TGTGCCAGCAGCTTAGACAGTCAGGTGCCCCAGCATTTT.

CDR3 sequence reads: CASSPAGTGYNEQFF. In DNA form, the CDR3 reads TGTGCCAGCAGCCCCGCCGGGACAGGGTACAATGAGCAGTTCTTC. The rearrangement joins TRBV7-7 to TRBJ2-1; 9 positions agree with TRBD1. After removal of 5 bases from V and 4 bases from J, the junction contained 6 bases not matched to a gene. The germline V gene encodes CDR1 SSHAT and CDR2 FNYEAQ (reference sequence). The CDR3 spans 15 residues.

This clone was counted once. An end of the junction differs from the germline gene, which may be a read error. The V and J genes are TRBV27 and TRBJ1-1; D ambiguous. The germline V gene has CDR1 MNHEY and CDR2 SMNVEV (reference sequence). CDR3 length: 13 amino acids. DNA of the CDR3: TGTGCCAGTAGTTTAGCTATGAACACTGAAGCTTTCTTT. It yields the protein CASSLAMNTEAFF.

The rearrangement uses TRBV11-2 and TRBJ2-3; TRBD2 aligns across 7 bases. The CDR3 consists of 16 residues. Germline CDR1 and CDR2: SGHAT and FQNNGV. V shed 5 bases, J shed 0 bases, and the junction held 8 bases outside the gene matches. CDR3: CASSPRGSGSTDTQYF. CDR3 nucleotide sequence: TGTGCCAGCAGCCCCCGTGGTAGCGGGAGCACAGATACGCAGTATTTT.

This sequence joins TRBV25-1 and TRBJ2-7; D perhaps matches TRBD2 (5 bases). The CDR3 sequence is 15 residues long. CDR1 and CDR2 (germline): MGHDK, SYGVNS. The germline V and J ends were trimmed by 5 bases and 5 bases, with 19 bases remaining between them. CDR3 sequence (DNA): TGTGCCAGCAGTCCCCTCGCTGGTACTAGGGACGAGCAGTACTTC. It specifies CASSPLAGTRDEQYF.

The J gene is TRBJ2-3, the V gene TRBV11-2; possibly TRBD2 for D (6 bases). This CDR3 comprises 14 residues. Germline-derived CDR1 and CDR2 are SGHAT and FQNNGV. Trimming stripped 5 bases from V and 5 bases from J, with 14 bases between. DNA of the CDR3: TGTGCCAGCAGCGACCGACTAGACGAAGATACGCAGTATTTT. Translated: CASSDRLDEDTQYF. The full variable domain, in which reference TRBV11-2 and TRBJ2-3 provide the parts outside the CDR3, is EAGVAQSPRYKIIEKRQSVAFWCNPISGHATLYWYQQILGQGPKLLIQFQNNGVVDDSQLPKDRFSAERLKGVDSTLKIQPAKLEDSAVYLCASSDRLDEDTQYFGPGTRLTVL.

The V call is TRBV19, the J call TRBJ1-5; D unresolved. Germline lookup yields CDR1 LNHDA and CDR2 SQIVND (reference sequence). CDR3 length: 12 amino acids. Trimming removed 3 bases at V and 7 bases at J, with 7 bases between. The CDR3 region is CASSISLQPQHF. CDR3 sequence (DNA): TGTGCCAGTAGTATTTCCTTGCAGCCCCAGCATTTT.